Listed here are 30 T cell receptor beta chains from one sample, sequenced in a study of blood T cells in healthy people across ages. Using a J-beta primer mix together with a sample-barcoded 5' primer, a second PCR was run for roughly 6 to 12 cycles. TCRdb processed the 5' RACE reads anew with MiXCR; each CDR3 protein has one entry. Among 1.5 million to 1.8 million distinct CDR3 sequences listed, approximately 43% were seen once. The specimen sequenced was blood. The receptors were gathered from a woman aged 18-29 years in good health.

This clonotype showed up many times. V is TRBV4-2 and J is TRBJ1-3; D remains unclear. The CDR3 is 15 residues long. Germline values: CDR1 LGHNA, CDR2 YNFKEQ. The V and J ends lost 0 bases and 8 bases respectively, with 14 bases between them. CDR3 DNA sequence: TGTGCCAGCAGCCAAGAGTTGGGCGCTCTAGACACCATATATTTT. This encodes CASSQELGALDTIYF.

The rearrangement links TRBV27 to TRBJ2-2; D might be TRBD1 or TRBD2, each matching 5 bases. Germline assignment: CDR1 MNHEY and CDR2 SMNVEV (reference sequence). The ends were cut back, 8 bases at V and 7 bases at J, with 17 bases in the middle. There are 14 residues in the CDR3. The CDR3, as DNA: TGTGCCAGCGCCGATGGGGGTGGTGGCGGGGAGCTGTTTTTT. This codes for CASADGGGGGELFF.

This clonotype has a handful of counts. This sequence joins TRBV27 and TRBJ2-7; the D gene is possibly TRBD1 (5 bases). The CDR3 has 15 amino acids. The V end lost 4 bases, the J end lost 7 bases, and 20 bases lay between the germline ends. Germline CDR1 reads MNHEY; CDR2 reads SMNVEV (reference sequence). CDR3 amino acids: CASSSESHRIQEQYF. CDR3 nucleotides: TGTGCCAGCAGTTCAGAGAGCCACAGGATCCAAGAGCAGTACTTC.

V is TRBV10-3 and J is TRBJ1-1; 8 bases line up with TRBD1. V lost 6 bases and J lost 7; bases outside the gene matches: 1. The length of the CDR3 is 11 residues. The germline V gene has CDR1 ENHRY and CDR2 SYGVKD. CDR3: CAIRDRGEAFF. The CDR3, as DNA: TGTGCCATCAGAGACAGGGGTGAAGCTTTCTTT.

The rearrangement joins TRBV7-9 to TRBJ1-2; 8 nucleotides match TRBD1. The CDR3 has 17 residues. From germline, CDR1 is SEHNR and CDR2 FQNEAQ (reference sequence). With 4 bases clipped from V and 4 bases from J, the junction kept 14 bases outside the gene matches. The CDR3 is CASSSLAGTGFPYGYTF. CDR3 DNA sequence: TGTGCCAGCAGCTCGTTGGCCGGGACAGGATTCCCCTATGGCTACACCTTC.

V usage is TRBV7-9 and J usage is TRBJ1-4, with a possible D match to TRBD1 (6 bases). Deletions cut 4 bases from V and 0 bases from J, with 18 bases between. The CDR3 contains 18 residues. Germline values: CDR1 SEHNR, CDR2 FQNEAQ (reference sequence). The CDR3 protein is CASSSRAGQGATNEKLFF. Here the CDR3 DNA reads TGTGCCAGCAGCTCACGGGCGGGACAAGGTGCAACTAATGAAAAACTGTTTTTT. Together with reference TRBV7-9 and TRBJ1-4, the CDR3 gives the full variable domain: DTGVSQNPRHKITKRGQNVTFRCDPISEHNRLYWYRQTLGQGPEFLTYFQNEAQLEKSRLLSDRFSAERPKGSFSTLEIQRTEQGDSAMYLCASSSRAGQGATNEKLFFGSGTQLSVL.

This clonotype came up a few times. The rearrangement uses TRBV20-1 and TRBJ1-5; TRBD1 aligns across 7 bases. V trimming: 6 bases; J trimming: 4 bases; junction bases outside the gene matches: 3. Germline lookup yields CDR1 DFQATT and CDR2 SNEGSKA (reference sequence). CDR3 length: 12 amino acids. The CDR3 spells CSAVTGNQPQHF. The CDR3 nucleotides read TGCAGTGCCGTGACAGGGAATCAGCCCCAGCATTTT.

The chain combines TRBV4-3 with TRBJ2-1; TRBD2 agrees at 7 bases. The J segment lost 6 bases and the V segment lost 0 bases, leaving 8 bases of the junction unmatched. The CDR3 loop spans 16 amino acids. CDR1 and CDR2 (germline): LGHNA, YSLEER. As DNA, the CDR3 is TGCGCCAGCAGCCAAGATGTACGAGCGGGGACCAATGAGCAGTTCTTC. The encoded protein is CASSQDVRAGTNEQFF.

The CDR3: CAISDLNYEQYF. The CDR3, as DNA: TGTGCCATCAGTGACCTTAATTACGAGCAGTACTTC. The chain employs TRBV10-3 and TRBJ2-7; no clear D. Looked up from germline, CDR1 is ENHRY and CDR2 is SYGVKD. The CDR3 loop spans 12 amino acids. Trimming took off 3 bases at V and 4 bases at J, with 7 bases between the two ends.

With respect to this clonotype: Mismatch with germline at one junction end may stem from a read error. The J gene is TRBJ2-1, the V gene TRBV12-3 or TRBV12-4; 8 positions agree with TRBD2. The CDR3 has 15 residues. CDR3 sequence (DNA): TGTGCCAACAGTCTGAGCGGGGGTGGCCACAATGAGCAGTTCTTC. This encodes CANSLSGGGHNEQFF.

This chain links TRBV7-2 with TRBJ2-1; no definite D call. Germline V lookup: CDR1 SGHTA, CDR2 FQGNSA. This CDR3 is 11 amino acids long. V gave up 4 bases and J gave up 12 bases, with 10 bases separating them. Written as DNA, the CDR3 is TGTGCCAGCAGCTACCGACGAGTGCAGTTCTTC. This codes for CASSYRRVQFF.

This clonotype has more than one count but fewer than ten. The chain has TRBV7-2 and TRBJ1-3, with a weak D call TRBD1 (6 bases). The CDR3 has 13 amino acids. V lost 5 bases, J lost 5 bases, and 10 bases lay in between. Germline V gene sequence: CDR1 SGHTA, CDR2 FQGNSA. The DNA of the CDR3 is TGTGCCAGCAGCCAGGACAGACGAAACACCATATATTTT. It yields the protein CASSQDRRNTIYF.

This clonotype was observed a few times. V is TRBV3-1 and J is TRBJ2-3, with a weak D call TRBD1 (5 bases). V lost 4 bases, J lost 4 bases, and 21 bases lay in between. In germline, CDR1 is LGHDT, CDR2 YNNKEL (reference sequence). The CDR3 loop spans 17 amino acids. The CDR3 region is CASSPFETVVNADTQYF. Here the CDR3 DNA reads TGTGCCAGCAGCCCCTTCGAGACAGTTGTGAACGCAGATACGCAGTATTTT.

The rearrangement links TRBV6-2 or TRBV6-3 to TRBJ2-3; perhaps TRBD2 as D (6 bases). The CDR3 has 17 residues. Germline-derived CDR1 and CDR2 are MNHEY and SVGEGT. The V end was cut by 7 bases, the J end by 0 bases, with 20 bases between. The CDR3 coding sequence is TGTGCCAGCACGAAGGGCGGGAAGGTGTGGAGCACAGATACGCAGTATTTT. Translating gives CASTKGGKVWSTDTQYF.

This CDR3 is CASTFLEASGSGTQYF. The CDR3 nucleotides read TGTGCCAGCACTTTTCTGGAGGCTAGCGGGAGTGGTACGCAGTATTTT. The rearrangement joins TRBV28 to TRBJ2-3; 10 positions agree with TRBD2. Germline CDR1 is MDHEN and CDR2 is SYDVKM. V shed 7 bases and J 8 bases; nucleotides not matched to a gene: 15. The CDR3 has 16 residues.

The rearrangement joins TRBV15 to TRBJ2-1, with TRBD2 matching 9 bases. Germline trimming cut 5 bases from V and 2 bases from J; bases unmatched to any gene: 10. The CDR3 spans 17 residues. Germline loops: CDR1 LNHNV, CDR2 YYDKDF (reference sequence). CDR3 coding DNA: TGTGCCACCAGCCACCGAGTAGCGGGAGTCGCCTACAATGAGCAGTTCTTC. This sequence encodes CATSHRVAGVAYNEQFF.

The gene calls are TRBV29-1 and TRBJ2-1; D uncertain. Deletions cut 2 bases from V and 9 bases from J, with 8 bases between. This CDR3 spans 11 amino acids. Germline V gene data show CDR1 as SQVTM and CDR2 as ANQGSEA. The CDR3 nucleotides read TGCAGCGTTGAACCAGACGTTGAGCAGTTCTTC. Its translation: CSVEPDVEQFF.

This clonotype appeared a few times. The chain is built from TRBV20-1 and TRBJ2-7; 8 bases are shared with TRBD2. The V gene end was trimmed by 0 bases and the J gene end by 1 base; junction bases not matched to a gene: 5. Germline V gene lookup returns CDR1 DFQATT and CDR2 SNEGSKA (reference sequence). This CDR3 region has 15 residues. CDR3 protein: CSARDRGGASYEQYF. CDR3 in DNA: TGCAGTGCTAGAGATCGGGGGGGCGCTTCCTACGAGCAGTACTTC.

This chain uses TRBV4-3 with TRBJ2-2, with 7 positions matching TRBD2. Per the germline V gene, CDR1 is LGHNA and CDR2 is YSLEER. The CDR3 extends over 16 amino acids. J gave up 1 base and V 2 bases, and 4 bases lay outside the gene matches. In DNA, the CDR3 is TGCGCCAGCAGCCAAAGGCGGGAGATGAACACCGGGGAGCTGTTTTTT. Translated: CASSQRREMNTGELFF.

There are many counts of this clonotype. The gene calls are TRBV7-3 and TRBJ2-1; perhaps TRBD2 as D (5 bases). Germline loops: CDR1 SGHTA, CDR2 FQGTGA. V was clipped by 5 bases and J by 3 bases, with 14 bases between them. This CDR3 contains 15 residues. CDR3 DNA sequence: TGTGCCAGCAGCAAGGACTTCCAAAACTACAATGAGCAGTTCTTC. It is translated as CASSKDFQNYNEQFF.

This chain uses TRBV11-2 with TRBJ2-3, with 7 bases lining up with TRBD2. The CDR3 is 16 residues long. CDR1 and CDR2 (germline): SGHAT, FQNNGV. V lost 1 base, J lost 4 bases, and 8 bases stayed unmatched. DNA for the CDR3: TGTGCCAGCAGCTTAGTATCAGCGGGGTTGTCAGATACGCAGTATTTT. It specifies CASSLVSAGLSDTQYF.

This chain uses TRBV5-1 with TRBJ1-2, with D unclear. The length of the CDR3 is 13 residues. The germline V gene has CDR1 SGHRS and CDR2 YFSETQ. V was clipped by 0 bases and J by 4 bases, with 7 bases between them. CDR3 DNA: TGCGCCAGCAGCTTGGAGGTCAGCTATGGCTACACCTTC. Translated, it gives CASSLEVSYGYTF.

This chain joins TRBV6-2 or TRBV6-3 and TRBJ2-5; TRBD2 matches at 10 bases. The germline CDR1 and CDR2 sequences are MNHEY and SVGEGT. Trimming removed 6 bases from V and 11 bases from J; junction bases left unmatched: 18. CDR3 length equals 16 residues. The CDR3 protein is CASRPYRTSGKNEQYF. CDR3 nucleotides: TGTGCCAGCAGACCATACAGGACTAGCGGAAAAAATGAGCAGTACTTC.

This clonotype was observed a handful of times. The chain joins TRBV20-1 to TRBJ2-1, with a weak D call TRBD2 (7 bases). Between the trimmed V and J ends, which lost 3 bases and 2 bases, there was a span of 11 bases. Germline V gives CDR1 DFQATT, CDR2 SNEGSKA (reference sequence). The CDR3 is 14 amino acids. CDR3 sequence: CSAREGGAYNEQFF. The CDR3, as DNA: TGCAGTGCTAGGGAGGGGGGGGCCTACAATGAGCAGTTCTTC.

The rearrangement joins TRBV6-2 or TRBV6-3 to TRBJ2-4; D is unclear. CDR1 MNHEY and CDR2 SVGEGT come from the germline V gene. V was pared by 0 bases and J by 13 bases, with 16 bases between. The CDR3 runs 14 residues. CDR3 nucleotides: TGTGCCAGCAGTTACTCGAACGGTCACAATGAGCAGTACTTC. It yields the protein CASSYSNGHNEQYF.

The rearrangement uses TRBV4-1 and TRBJ2-7, with unresolved D. The CDR3 runs to 13 residues. Germline values: CDR1 MGHRA, CDR2 YSYEKL. V lost 3 bases, J lost 2 bases, and 8 bases lay in between. CDR3 amino acids: CASSHTSTYEQYF. Here the CDR3 DNA reads TGCGCCAGCAGCCATACTTCTACCTACGAGCAGTACTTC.

This chain joins TRBV18 and TRBJ1-2, with 9 positions matching TRBD1. CDR1 is KGHSH and CDR2 is LQKENI in the germline V gene. Trimming cost V 2 bases and J 3 bases; bases outside gene matches: 4. This CDR3 has 15 residues. CDR3 coding DNA: TGTGCCAGCTCACCAGAGACAGGGGGGCACTATGGCTACACCTTC. Its protein product is CASSPETGGHYGYTF.

This clonotype turned up a few times. The V call is TRBV2, the J call TRBJ2-1, with D possibly TRBD1 on 5 matching bases. CDR3 size: 13 residues. V was clipped by 5 bases and J by 5 bases, with 10 bases between them. CDR1 and CDR2 from the germline V gene are SNHLY and FYNNEI. CDR3 in amino acids: CASSPLGDNEQFF. DNA of the CDR3: TGTGCCAGCAGTCCCTTAGGGGACAATGAGCAGTTCTTC.

The chain employs TRBV3-1 and TRBJ2-2; unclear D gene. Germline assignment: CDR1 LGHDT and CDR2 YNNKEL (reference sequence). This CDR3 comprises 16 residues. V was cut by 1 base and J by 2 bases, with 11 bases left in between. CDR3 sequence: CASSQGGRGNTGELFF. CDR3 coding DNA: TGTGCCAGCAGCCAAGGTGGCCGAGGAAACACCGGGGAGCTGTTTTTT. The complete variable domain, with remaining parts taken from reference TRBV3-1 and TRBJ2-2, reads DTAVSQTPKYLVTQMGNDKSIKCEQNLGHDTMYWYKQDSKKFLKIMFSYNNKELIINETVPNRFSPKSPDKAHLNLHINSLELGDSAVYFCASSQGGRGNTGELFFGEGSRLTVL.

This clonotype was recorded a few times. This rearrangement joins TRBV7-2 to TRBJ1-6; a weak D match, TRBD1 (6 bases). V was shortened by 3 bases and J by 2 bases, with 11 bases between the two germline ends. The germline V gene has CDR1 SGHTA and CDR2 FQGNSA. The CDR3 runs to 16 residues. DNA for the CDR3: TGTGCCAGCAGCTTTGGGACAAGGACCTATAATTCACCCCTCCACTTT. Its translation is CASSFGTRTYNSPLHF.